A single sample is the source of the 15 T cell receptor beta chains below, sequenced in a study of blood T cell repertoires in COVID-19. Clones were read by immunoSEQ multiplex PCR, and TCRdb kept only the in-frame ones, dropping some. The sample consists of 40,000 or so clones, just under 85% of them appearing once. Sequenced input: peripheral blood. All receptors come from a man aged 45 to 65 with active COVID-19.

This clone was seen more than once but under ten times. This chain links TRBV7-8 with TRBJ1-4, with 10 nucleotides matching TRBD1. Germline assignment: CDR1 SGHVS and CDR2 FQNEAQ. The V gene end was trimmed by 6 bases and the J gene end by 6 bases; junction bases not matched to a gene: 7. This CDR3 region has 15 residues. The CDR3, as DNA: TGTGCCAGCAGGAGCCGGGACAGGGGATATGAAAAACTGTTTTTT. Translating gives CASRSRDRGYEKLFF. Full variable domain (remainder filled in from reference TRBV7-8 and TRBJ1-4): GAGVSQSPRYKVAKRGQDVALRCDPISGHVSLFWYQQALGQGPEFLTYFQNEAQLDKSGLPSDRFFAERPEGSVSTLKIQRTQQEDSAVYLCASRSRDRGYEKLFFGSGTQLSVL.

The CDR3 bases are TGTGCCAGCAGTCGCACAGGGGGTAAAGAGACCCAGTACTTC. It codes for CASSRTGGKETQYF. The V call is TRBV5-4, the J call TRBJ2-5; TRBD1 matches 8 bases. CDR3 length: 14 amino acids. The germline V gene encodes CDR1 SGHNT and CDR2 YYREEE (reference sequence). V was pared by 5 bases and J by 3 bases, with 6 bases of the junction left unmatched.

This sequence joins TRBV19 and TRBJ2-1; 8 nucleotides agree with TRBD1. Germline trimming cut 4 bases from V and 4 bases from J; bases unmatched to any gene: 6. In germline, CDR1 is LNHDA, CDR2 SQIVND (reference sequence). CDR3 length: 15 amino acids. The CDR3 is CASSRGTGQYNEQFF. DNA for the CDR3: TGTGCCAGTAGTAGGGGGACAGGCCAATACAATGAGCAGTTCTTC.

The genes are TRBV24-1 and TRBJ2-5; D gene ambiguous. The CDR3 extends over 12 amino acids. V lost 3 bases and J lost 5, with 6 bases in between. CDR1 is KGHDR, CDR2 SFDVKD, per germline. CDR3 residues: CATSDPLETQYF. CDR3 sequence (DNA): TGTGCCACCAGTGATCCCTTGGAGACCCAGTACTTC.

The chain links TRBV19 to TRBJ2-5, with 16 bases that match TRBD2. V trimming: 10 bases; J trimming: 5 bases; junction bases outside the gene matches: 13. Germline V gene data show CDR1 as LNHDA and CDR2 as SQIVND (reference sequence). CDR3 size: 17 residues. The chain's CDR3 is CATPGLAGGPVRETQYF. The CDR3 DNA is TGTGCCACTCCGGGACTAGCGGGAGGGCCCGTCAGGGAGACCCAGTACTTC.

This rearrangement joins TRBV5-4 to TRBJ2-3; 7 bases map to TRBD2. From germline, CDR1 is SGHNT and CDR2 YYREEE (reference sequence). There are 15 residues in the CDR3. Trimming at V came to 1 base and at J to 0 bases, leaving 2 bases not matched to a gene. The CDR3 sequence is CASSLREESTDTQYF. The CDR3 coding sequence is TGTGCCAGCAGCTTGCGGGAGGAAAGCACAGATACGCAGTATTTT. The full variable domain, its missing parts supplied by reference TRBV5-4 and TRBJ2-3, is ETGVTQSPTHLIKTRGQQVTLRCSSQSGHNTVSWYQQALGQGPQFIFQYYREEENGRGNFPPRFSGLQFPNYSSELNVNALELDDSALYLCASSLREESTDTQYFGPGTRLTVL.

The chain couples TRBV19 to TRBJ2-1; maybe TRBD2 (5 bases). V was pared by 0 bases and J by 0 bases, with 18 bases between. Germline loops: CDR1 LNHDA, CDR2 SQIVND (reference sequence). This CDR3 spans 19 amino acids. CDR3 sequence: CASSIEPPMRVSSYNEQFF. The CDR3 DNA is TGTGCCAGTAGTATAGAACCCCCGATGAGGGTTAGCTCCTACAATGAGCAGTTCTTC.

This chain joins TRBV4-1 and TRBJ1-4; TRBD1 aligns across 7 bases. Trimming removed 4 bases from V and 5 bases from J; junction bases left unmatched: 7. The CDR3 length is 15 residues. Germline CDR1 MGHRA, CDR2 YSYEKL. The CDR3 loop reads CASSRAGTANEKLFF. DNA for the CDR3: TGCGCCAGCAGCCGGGCCGGGACAGCGAATGAAAAACTGTTTTTT.

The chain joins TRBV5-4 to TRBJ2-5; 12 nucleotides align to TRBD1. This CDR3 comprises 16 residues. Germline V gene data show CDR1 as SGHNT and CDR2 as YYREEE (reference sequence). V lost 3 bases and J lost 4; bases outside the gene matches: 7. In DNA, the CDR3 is TGTGCCAGCAGCTCCGGGACAGGGGGCTACCGAGAGACCCAGTACTTC. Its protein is CASSSGTGGYRETQYF. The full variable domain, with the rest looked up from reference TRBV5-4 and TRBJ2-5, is ETGVTQSPTHLIKTRGQQVTLRCSSQSGHNTVSWYQQALGQGPQFIFQYYREEENGRGNFPPRFSGLQFPNYSSELNVNALELDDSALYLCASSSGTGGYRETQYFGPGTRLLVL.

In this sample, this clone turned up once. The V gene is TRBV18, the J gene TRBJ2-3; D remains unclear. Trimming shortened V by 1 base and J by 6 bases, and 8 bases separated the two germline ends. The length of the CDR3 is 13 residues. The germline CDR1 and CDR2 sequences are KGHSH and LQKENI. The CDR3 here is CASSPRLSDTQYF. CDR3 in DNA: TGTGCCAGCTCACCACGGCTGTCGGATACGCAGTATTTT. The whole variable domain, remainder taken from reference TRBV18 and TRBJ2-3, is NAGVMQNPRHLVRRRGQEARLRCSPMKGHSHVYWYRQLPEEGLKFMVYLQKENIIDESGMPKERFSAEFPKEGPSILRIQQVVRGDSAAYFCASSPRLSDTQYFGPGTRLTVL.

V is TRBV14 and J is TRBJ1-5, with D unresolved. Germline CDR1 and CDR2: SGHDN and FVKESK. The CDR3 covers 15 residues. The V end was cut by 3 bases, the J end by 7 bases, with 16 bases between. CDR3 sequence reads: CASSQVSTRIQPQHF. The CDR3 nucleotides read TGTGCCAGCAGCCAGGTTAGTACCCGTATCCAGCCCCAGCATTTT.

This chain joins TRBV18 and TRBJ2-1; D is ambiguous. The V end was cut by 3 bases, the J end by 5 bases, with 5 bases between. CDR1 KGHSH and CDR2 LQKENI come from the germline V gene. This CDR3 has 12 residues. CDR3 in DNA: TGTGCCAGCTCACCTTCTAACAATGAGCAGTTCTTC. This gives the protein CASSPSNNEQFF.

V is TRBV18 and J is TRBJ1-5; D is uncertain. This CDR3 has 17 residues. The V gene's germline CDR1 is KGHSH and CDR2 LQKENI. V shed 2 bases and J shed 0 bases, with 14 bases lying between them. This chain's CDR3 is CASSPYGSDYSNQPQHF. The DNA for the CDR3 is TGTGCCAGCTCACCATACGGCTCCGACTATAGCAATCAGCCCCAGCATTTT.

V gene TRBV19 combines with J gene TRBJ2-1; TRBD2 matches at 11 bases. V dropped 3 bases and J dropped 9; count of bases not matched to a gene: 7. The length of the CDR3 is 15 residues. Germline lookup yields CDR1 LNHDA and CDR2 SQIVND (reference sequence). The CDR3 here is CASSILAGGLGEQFF. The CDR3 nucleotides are TGTGCCAGTAGTATCCTAGCGGGAGGACTGGGTGAGCAGTTCTTC.

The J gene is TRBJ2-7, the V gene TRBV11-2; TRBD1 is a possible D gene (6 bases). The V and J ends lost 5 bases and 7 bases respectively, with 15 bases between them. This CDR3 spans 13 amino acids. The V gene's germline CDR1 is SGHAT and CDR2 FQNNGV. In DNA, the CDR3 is TGTGCCAGCAGCCAAACCAACAGGGTAGAGCAGTACTTC. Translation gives CASSQTNRVEQYF.